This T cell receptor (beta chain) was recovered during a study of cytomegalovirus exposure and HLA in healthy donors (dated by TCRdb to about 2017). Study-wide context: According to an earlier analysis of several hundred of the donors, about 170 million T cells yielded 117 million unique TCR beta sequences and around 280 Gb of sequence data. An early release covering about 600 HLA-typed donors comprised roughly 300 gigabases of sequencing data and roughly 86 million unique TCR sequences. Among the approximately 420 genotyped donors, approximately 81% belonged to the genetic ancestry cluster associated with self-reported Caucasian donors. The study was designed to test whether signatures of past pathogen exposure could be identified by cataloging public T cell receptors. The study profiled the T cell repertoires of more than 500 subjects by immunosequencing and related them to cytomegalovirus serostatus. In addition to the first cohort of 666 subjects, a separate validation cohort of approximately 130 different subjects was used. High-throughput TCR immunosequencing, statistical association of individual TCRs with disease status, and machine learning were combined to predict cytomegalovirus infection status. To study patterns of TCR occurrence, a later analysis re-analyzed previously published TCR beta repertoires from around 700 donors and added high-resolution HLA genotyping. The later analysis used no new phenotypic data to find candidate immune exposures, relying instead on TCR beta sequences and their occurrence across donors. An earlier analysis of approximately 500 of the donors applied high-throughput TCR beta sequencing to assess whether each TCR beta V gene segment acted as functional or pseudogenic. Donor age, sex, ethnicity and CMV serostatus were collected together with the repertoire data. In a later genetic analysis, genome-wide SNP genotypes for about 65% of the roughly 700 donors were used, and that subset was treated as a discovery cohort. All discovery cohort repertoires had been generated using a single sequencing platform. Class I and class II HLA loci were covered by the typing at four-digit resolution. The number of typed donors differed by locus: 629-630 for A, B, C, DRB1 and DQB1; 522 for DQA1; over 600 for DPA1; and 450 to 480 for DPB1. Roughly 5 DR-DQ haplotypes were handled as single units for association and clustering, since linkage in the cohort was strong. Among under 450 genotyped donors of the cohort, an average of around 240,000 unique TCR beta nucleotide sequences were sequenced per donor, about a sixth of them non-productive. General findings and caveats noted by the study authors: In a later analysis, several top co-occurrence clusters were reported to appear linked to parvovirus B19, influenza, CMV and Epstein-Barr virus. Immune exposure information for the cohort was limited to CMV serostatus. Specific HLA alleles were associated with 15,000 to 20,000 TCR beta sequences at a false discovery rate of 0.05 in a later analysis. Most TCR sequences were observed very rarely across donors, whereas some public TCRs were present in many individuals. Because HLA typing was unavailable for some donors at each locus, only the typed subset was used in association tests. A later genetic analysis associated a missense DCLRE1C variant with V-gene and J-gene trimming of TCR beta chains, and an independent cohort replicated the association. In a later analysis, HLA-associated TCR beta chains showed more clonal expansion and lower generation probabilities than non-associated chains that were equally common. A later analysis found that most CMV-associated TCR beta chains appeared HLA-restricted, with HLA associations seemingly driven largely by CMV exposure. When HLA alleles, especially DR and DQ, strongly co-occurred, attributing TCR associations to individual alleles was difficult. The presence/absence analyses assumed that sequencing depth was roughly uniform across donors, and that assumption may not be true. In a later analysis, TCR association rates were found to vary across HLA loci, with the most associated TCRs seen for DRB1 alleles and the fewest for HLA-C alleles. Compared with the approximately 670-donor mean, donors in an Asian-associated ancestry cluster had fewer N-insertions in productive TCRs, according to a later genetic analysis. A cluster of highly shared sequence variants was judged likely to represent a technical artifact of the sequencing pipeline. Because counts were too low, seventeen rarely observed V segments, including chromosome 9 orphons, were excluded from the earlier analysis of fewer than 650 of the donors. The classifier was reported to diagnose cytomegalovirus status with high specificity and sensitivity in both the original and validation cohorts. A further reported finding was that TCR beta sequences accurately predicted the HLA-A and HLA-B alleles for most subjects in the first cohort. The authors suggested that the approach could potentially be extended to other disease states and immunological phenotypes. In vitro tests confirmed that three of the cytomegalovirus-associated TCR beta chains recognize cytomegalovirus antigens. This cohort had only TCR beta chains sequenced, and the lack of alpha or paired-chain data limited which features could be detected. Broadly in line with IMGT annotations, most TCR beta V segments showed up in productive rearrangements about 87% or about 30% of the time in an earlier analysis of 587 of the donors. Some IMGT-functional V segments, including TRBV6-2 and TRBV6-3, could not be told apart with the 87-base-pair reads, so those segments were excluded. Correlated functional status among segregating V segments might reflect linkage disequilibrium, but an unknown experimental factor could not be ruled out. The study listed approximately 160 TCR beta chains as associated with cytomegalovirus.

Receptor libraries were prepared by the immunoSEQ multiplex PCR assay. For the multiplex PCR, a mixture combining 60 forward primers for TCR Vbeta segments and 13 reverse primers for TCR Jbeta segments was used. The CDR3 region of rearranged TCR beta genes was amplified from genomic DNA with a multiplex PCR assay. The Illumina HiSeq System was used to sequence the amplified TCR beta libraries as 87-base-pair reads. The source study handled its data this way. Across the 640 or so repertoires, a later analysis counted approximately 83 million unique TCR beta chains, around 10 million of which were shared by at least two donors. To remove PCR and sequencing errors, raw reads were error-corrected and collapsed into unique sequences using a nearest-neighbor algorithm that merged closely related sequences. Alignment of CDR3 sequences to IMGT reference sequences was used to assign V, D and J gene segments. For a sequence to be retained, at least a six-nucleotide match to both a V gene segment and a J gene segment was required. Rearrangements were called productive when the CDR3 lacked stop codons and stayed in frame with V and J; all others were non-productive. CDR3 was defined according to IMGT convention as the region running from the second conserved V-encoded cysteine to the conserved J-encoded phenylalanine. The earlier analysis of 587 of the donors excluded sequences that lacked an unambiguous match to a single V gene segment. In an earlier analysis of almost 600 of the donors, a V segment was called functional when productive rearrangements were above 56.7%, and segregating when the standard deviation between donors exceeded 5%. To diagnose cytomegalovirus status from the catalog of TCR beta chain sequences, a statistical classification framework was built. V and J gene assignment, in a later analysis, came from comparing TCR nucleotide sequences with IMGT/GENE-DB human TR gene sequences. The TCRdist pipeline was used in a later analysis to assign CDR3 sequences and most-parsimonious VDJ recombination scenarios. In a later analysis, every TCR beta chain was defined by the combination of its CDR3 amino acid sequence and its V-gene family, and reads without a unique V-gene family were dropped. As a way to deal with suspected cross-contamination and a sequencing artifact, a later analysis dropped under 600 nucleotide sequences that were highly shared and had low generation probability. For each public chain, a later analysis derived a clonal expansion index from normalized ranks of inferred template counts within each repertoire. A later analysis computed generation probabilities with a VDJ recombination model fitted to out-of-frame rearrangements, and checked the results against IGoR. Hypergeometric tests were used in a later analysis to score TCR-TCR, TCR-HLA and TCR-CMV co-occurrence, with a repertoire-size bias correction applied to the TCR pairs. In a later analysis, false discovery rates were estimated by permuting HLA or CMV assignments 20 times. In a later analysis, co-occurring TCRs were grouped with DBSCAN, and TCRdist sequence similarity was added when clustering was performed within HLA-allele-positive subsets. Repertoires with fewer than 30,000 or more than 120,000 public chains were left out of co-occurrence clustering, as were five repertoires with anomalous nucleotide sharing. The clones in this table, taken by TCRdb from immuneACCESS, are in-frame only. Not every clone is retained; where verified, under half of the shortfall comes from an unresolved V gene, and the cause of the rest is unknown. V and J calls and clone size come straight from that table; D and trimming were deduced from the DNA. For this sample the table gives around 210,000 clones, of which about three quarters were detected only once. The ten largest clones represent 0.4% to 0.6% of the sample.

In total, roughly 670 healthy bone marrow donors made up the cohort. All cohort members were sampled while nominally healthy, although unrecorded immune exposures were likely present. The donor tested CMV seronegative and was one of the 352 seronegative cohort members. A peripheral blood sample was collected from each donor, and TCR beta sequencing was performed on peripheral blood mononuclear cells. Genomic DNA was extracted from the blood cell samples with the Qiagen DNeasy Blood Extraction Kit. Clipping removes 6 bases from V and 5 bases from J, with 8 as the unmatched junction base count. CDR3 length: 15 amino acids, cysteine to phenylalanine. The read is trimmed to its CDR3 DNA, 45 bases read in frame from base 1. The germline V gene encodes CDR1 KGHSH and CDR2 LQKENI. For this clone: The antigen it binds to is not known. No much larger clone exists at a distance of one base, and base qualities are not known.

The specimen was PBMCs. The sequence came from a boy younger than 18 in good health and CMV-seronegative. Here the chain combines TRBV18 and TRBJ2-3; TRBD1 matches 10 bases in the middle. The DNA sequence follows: TGTGCCAGCTCTCAAAAGACAGGGGGCGTAGATACGCAGTATTTT. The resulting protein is CASSQKTGGVDTQYF.